The 15 T cell receptor beta chains in this list originate from one sample, sequenced in a study of blood T cell repertoires in COVID-19. Sequencing was performed with immunoSEQ multiplex PCR; in TCRdb, only in-frame clones are kept and a portion is missing. This table holds 210,000 or so clones, around 81% found once. Specimen: PBMCs or T cells enriched from blood (not recorded which). Receptors were obtained from a woman aged 40 to 50 with acute COVID-19.

The chain combines TRBV27 with TRBJ2-3; 9 bases line up with TRBD1. This CDR3 has 12 residues. V was pared by 5 bases and J by 11 bases, with 5 bases of the junction left unmatched. Germline CDR1 and CDR2: MNHEY and SMNVEV (reference sequence). The DNA of the CDR3 is TGTGCCAGCAGTCTTCGGACAGGGGTGCAGTATTTT. Translation: CASSLRTGVQYF.

The chain links TRBV10-3 to TRBJ2-7; TRBD1 might be the D (6 bases). Trimming left V 4 bases short and J 0 bases short, with 16 bases between. The germline V gene encodes CDR1 ENHRY and CDR2 SYGVKD. The CDR3 runs to 16 residues. The CDR3 is CAISGQATISSYEQYF. In DNA form, the CDR3 reads TGTGCCATCAGTGGACAGGCCACTATAAGCTCCTACGAGCAGTACTTC.

The rearrangement joins TRBV6-5 to TRBJ2-3; 7 nucleotides align to TRBD2. The germline V gene has CDR1 MNHEY and CDR2 SVGAGI. J gave up 7 bases and V 5 bases, and 9 bases lay outside the gene matches. This CDR3 region has 14 residues. CDR3 in amino acids: CASSLPGGSNTQYF. In DNA form, the CDR3 reads TGTGCCAGCAGTCTCCCCGGGGGGAGTAATACGCAGTATTTT.

The rearrangement links TRBV9 to TRBJ1-6; D is perhaps TRBD1 (5 bases). Germline lookup yields CDR1 SGDLS and CDR2 YYNGEE. The V end lost 0 bases, the J end lost 7 bases, and 11 bases lay between the germline ends. This CDR3 spans 15 amino acids. DNA of the CDR3: TGTGCCAGCAGCGTAGAAGGGGTTGAGAATTCACCCCTCCACTTT. It specifies CASSVEGVENSPLHF.

V is TRBV27 and J is TRBJ1-5; 10 bases agree with TRBD1. CDR1 and CDR2 from the germline V gene are MNHEY and SMNVEV (reference sequence). J lost 3 bases, V lost 2 bases, and 13 bases had no gene match. This CDR3 contains 19 residues. The chain's CDR3 is CASSLTPLRDRGLNQPQHF. The DNA for the CDR3 is TGTGCCAGCAGTTTAACCCCCCTCCGGGACAGGGGACTCAATCAGCCCCAGCATTTT.

V and J are TRBV7-9 and TRBJ2-2, with D uncertain. The ends were cut back, 5 bases at V and 0 bases at J, with 7 bases in the middle. Germline V CDR1 and CDR2: SEHNR, FQNEAQ (reference sequence). This CDR3 spans 14 amino acids. The CDR3 loop reads CASSPSANTGELFF. The DNA of the CDR3 is TGTGCCAGCAGCCCCTCCGCGAACACCGGGGAGCTGTTTTTT. The variable domain in full, completed from reference TRBV7-9 and TRBJ2-2, reads DTGVSQNPRHKITKRGQNVTFRCDPISEHNRLYWYRQTLGQGPEFLTYFQNEAQLEKSRLLSDRFSAERPKGSFSTLEIQRTEQGDSAMYLCASSPSANTGELFFGEGSRLTVL.

This chain joins TRBV9 and TRBJ2-7, with unresolved D. This CDR3 has 16 amino acids. V was trimmed by 3 bases and J by 0 bases, leaving 16 bases between them. Germline V gene sequence: CDR1 SGDLS, CDR2 YYNGEE. CDR3 in amino acids: CASSGAAGPISYEQYF. The CDR3 bases are TGTGCCAGCAGCGGGGCCGCTGGCCCAATCTCCTACGAGCAGTACTTC. Full variable domain (rest looked up from reference TRBV9 and TRBJ2-7): DSGVTQTPKHLITATGQRVTLRCSPRSGDLSVYWYQQSLDQGLQFLIQYYNGEERAKGNILERFSAQQFPDLHSELNLSSLELGDSALYFCASSGAAGPISYEQYFGPGTRLTVT.

This clone is a singleton in its sample. The chain joins TRBV14 to TRBJ2-1; 9 nucleotides line up with TRBD2. V lost 1 base to trimming and J lost 3 bases; unmatched junction nucleotides: 7. The CDR3 has 17 residues. The germline V gene has CDR1 SGHDN and CDR2 FVKESK. CDR3 nucleotides: TGTGCCAGCAGCCAAGTGTTTAGCGGGAGTCGCTACAATGAGCAGTTCTTC. Amino acids: CASSQVFSGSRYNEQFF.

The chain is built from TRBV6-5 and TRBJ1-3; the match to TRBD1 covers 7 bases. The junction had 6 bases not matched to a gene; V was cut back by 6 bases and J by 4 bases. The CDR3 spans 14 residues. From germline, CDR1 is MNHEY and CDR2 SVGAGI. This chain's CDR3 is CASSRDSEGNTIYF. For the CDR3, the DNA is TGTGCCAGCAGCAGGGACAGCGAGGGAAACACCATATATTTT.

The gene calls are TRBV28 and TRBJ1-4; D possibly corresponds to TRBD1 (6 bases). The CDR3 contains 15 residues. V dropped 5 bases and J dropped 4 bases, with 14 bases sitting between them. Germline CDR1 reads MDHEN; CDR2 reads SYDVKM. The CDR3 protein is CASSKRGTYNEKLFF. The CDR3 DNA reads as TGTGCCAGCAGTAAGAGGGGGACCTATAATGAAAAACTGTTTTTT.

The chain recombines TRBV9 with TRBJ2-5; 11 bases map to TRBD2. The germline V gene encodes CDR1 SGDLS and CDR2 YYNGEE. The J segment lost 3 bases and the V segment lost 1 base, leaving 2 bases of the junction unmatched. The CDR3 totals 15 residues. The CDR3 loop is CASSVLGLAEETQYF. The CDR3 region has the DNA TGTGCCAGCAGCGTACTGGGACTAGCGGAAGAGACCCAGTACTTC.

The V gene is TRBV27, the J gene TRBJ2-1, with 13 bases fitting TRBD2. The CDR3 is made up of 15 amino acids. Germline V gene sequence: CDR1 MNHEY, CDR2 SMNVEV (reference sequence). The trim removed 4 bases at V and 12 bases at J, leaving 9 bases unmatched. Here the CDR3 reads CASSYRTSGGGRQFF. The CDR3 nucleotides read TGTGCCAGCAGTTACAGAACTAGCGGGGGGGGAAGGCAGTTCTTC.

The chain links TRBV28 to TRBJ1-2; D perhaps matches TRBD1 (5 bases). V lost 3 bases to trimming and J lost 4 bases, with 12 bases between them. Germline-derived CDR1 and CDR2 are MDHEN and SYDVKM. The CDR3 is 14 amino acids. The CDR3 region has the DNA TGTGCCAGCAGTTTTCAAGACAGCTTCTATGGCTACACCTTC. Protein sequence: CASSFQDSFYGYTF.

The gene calls are TRBV6-5 and TRBJ1-2, with 8 bases fitting TRBD1. V was clipped by 5 bases and J by 8 bases; unmatched bases: 13. The CDR3 loop spans 15 amino acids. Germline assignment: CDR1 MNHEY and CDR2 SVGAGI. The CDR3 DNA follows: TGTGCCAGCAGTCCCGGACAGGGTCGTATCGGAGGCTACACCTTC. Translating it yields CASSPGQGRIGGYTF.

The rearrangement uses TRBV7-9 and TRBJ1-1; TRBD1 might be the D (5 bases). CDR1 is SEHNR, CDR2 FQNEAQ, per germline (reference sequence). The CDR3 covers 17 residues. V was cut by 2 bases and J by 0 bases, with 16 bases left in between. The CDR3 DNA follows: TGTGCCAGCAGCTTAAACCCGGCAGGGCTCTTGAACACTGAAGCTTTCTTT. Residues: CASSLNPAGLLNTEAFF.